A single sample is the source of the 16 T cell receptor beta chains below, sequenced in a study of blood T cell repertoires in COVID-19. TCRdb keeps only in-frame clones here, not all; method: immunoSEQ multiplex PCR. The sample carries 150,000 to 200,000 clones, around 85% recorded once. Source material: peripheral blood. The receptors derive from a human donor with acute or convalescent COVID-19. The donor label of this sample is uncertain.

The rearrangement links TRBV20-1 to TRBJ1-1, with D tentatively TRBD1 (5 bases). The V and J ends lost 3 bases and 0 bases respectively, with 20 bases between them. In germline, CDR1 is DFQATT, CDR2 SNEGSKA (reference sequence). The CDR3 consists of 17 residues. CDR3 DNA: TGCAGTGCTAGTCCACCAGGAGGGGTAGGGGTGAACACTGAAGCTTTCTTT. Amino acid sequence: CSASPPGGVGVNTEAFF.

V usage is TRBV27 and J usage is TRBJ1-4, with a weak D call TRBD1 (5 bases). CDR3 length: 13 residues. Germline-derived CDR1 and CDR2 are MNHEY and SMNVEV (reference sequence). Trimming took 9 bases from V and 4 from J, leaving 12 bases between them. The CDR3 coding sequence is TGTGCCAGTTCGGGGGTTAATAATGAAAAACTGTTTTTT. It yields the protein CASSGVNNEKLFF.

This rearrangement joins TRBV13 to TRBJ2-7, with a weak D call TRBD2 (6 bases). Germline CDR1 is PRHDT and CDR2 is FYEKMQ (reference sequence). The CDR3 is 16 residues long. V was pared by 3 bases and J by 3 bases, with 18 bases between. The CDR3 DNA reads as TGTGCCAGCAGCTTCTGGCTAGCGTCGAGTCGCTACGAGCAGTACTTC. Translating it yields CASSFWLASSRYEQYF.

The chain has TRBV5-6 and TRBJ1-2, with 7 bases that match TRBD1. CDR3 length: 18 residues. Per the germline V gene, CDR1 is SGHDT and CDR2 is YYEEEE. After removal of 5 bases from V and 3 bases from J, the junction contained 19 bases not matched to a gene. CDR3 loop: CASRPRRDLQGLDYGYTF. Here the CDR3 DNA reads TGTGCCAGCAGGCCCCGGCGGGACTTACAGGGGTTAGACTATGGCTACACCTTC. Drawing the rest from reference TRBV5-6 and TRBJ1-2, the complete variable domain is DAGVTQSPTHLIKTRGQQVTLRCSPKSGHDTVSWYQQALGQGPQFIFQYYEEEERQRGNFPDRFSGHQFPNYSSELNVNALLLGDSALYLCASRPRRDLQGLDYGYTFGSGTRLTVV.

This sequence joins TRBV27 and TRBJ2-7; 9 bases align to TRBD1. The CDR3 spans 15 residues. Per germline, CDR1 MNHEY and CDR2 SMNVEV (reference sequence). The V and J ends lost 4 bases and 1 base, in that order; junction bases with no gene match: 5. The CDR3 nucleotides read TGTGCCAGCAGTTCCGTTGGGACAGGGTCCTACGAGCAGTACTTC. Translating it yields CASSSVGTGSYEQYF.

This clone was seen a handful of times. The chain recombines TRBV20-1 with TRBJ2-1; tentatively, D is TRBD1 (6 bases). This CDR3 has 11 residues. V lost 7 bases to trimming and J lost 15 bases, with 19 bases between them. Germline V gene sequence: CDR1 DFQATT, CDR2 SNEGSKA (reference sequence). The CDR3 DNA follows: TGCAGTGTTAGTTCTCCAGGGGTGTCGTTCTTC. This sequence encodes CSVSSPGVSFF.

V usage is TRBV30 and J usage is TRBJ1-4; the D gene is possibly TRBD1 (5 bases). V was cut by 2 bases and J by 5 bases, with 12 bases left in between. CDR1 GTSNPN and CDR2 SVGIG come from the germline V gene (reference sequence). The CDR3 loop spans 14 amino acids. CDR3 bases: TGTGCCTGGAGTCCGCGGGACCTCAATGAAAAACTGTTTTTT. As protein: CAWSPRDLNEKLFF.

This clone was picked up one time. The chain employs TRBV7-2 and TRBJ2-3; perhaps TRBD2 as D (6 bases). Germline V gene data show CDR1 as SGHTA and CDR2 as FQGNSA. V gave up 1 base and J gave up 2 bases, with 7 bases separating them. CDR3 length equals 14 residues. CDR3 nucleotides: TGTGCCAGCAGCTTAGGCGGGGTCACAGATACGCAGTATTTT. Its protein product is CASSLGGVTDTQYF.

The V and J genes are TRBV14 and TRBJ1-6; D possibly corresponds to TRBD1 (5 bases). Germline loops: CDR1 SGHDN, CDR2 FVKESK. The CDR3 runs to 16 residues. The V gene lost 4 bases and the J gene lost 9 bases, with 19 bases spanning the gap. The CDR3 coding sequence is TGTGCCAGCAGCCTCATACCGGGCGGGGGGACTTCACCCCTCCACTTT. As protein: CASSLIPGGGTSPLHF.

This clone was detected once. This chain uses TRBV28 with TRBJ2-5, with TRBD1 as a possible D gene (5 bases). The CDR3 covers 15 residues. V was pared by 3 bases and J by 2 bases, with 13 bases between. Germline lookup yields CDR1 MDHEN and CDR2 SYDVKM. The DNA of the CDR3 is TGTGCCAGCAGTTTGTTAGGGCAGGGACAAGAGACCCAGTACTTC. It yields the protein CASSLLGQGQETQYF.

V is TRBV12-3 or TRBV12-4 and J is TRBJ1-5, with D uncertain. The CDR3 has 12 amino acids. Trimming stripped 6 bases from V and 4 bases from J, with 7 bases between. Here the CDR3 DNA reads TGTGCCAGCAGCTACAGTAATCAGCCCCAGCATTTT. This encodes CASSYSNQPQHF.

The chain employs TRBV6-2 or TRBV6-3 and TRBJ1-5; 9 nucleotides agree with TRBD1. The ends lost 5 bases at V and 5 bases at J; junction bases unmatched: 10. CDR1 and CDR2 from the germline V gene are MNHEY and SVGEGT. The CDR3 contains 16 residues. In nucleotides, the CDR3 is TGTGCCAGCAGTAAAAAGTGGGACAGGGAAGATCAGCCCCAGCATTTT. It yields the protein CASSKKWDREDQPQHF.

The chain has TRBV12-2 and TRBJ2-7; the DNA was not used to check the table's D call, TRBD2. TRBV12-2 is flagged as a pseudogene. This CDR3 region has 16 residues. CDR3 nucleotides: TGTGCAAGTCGCTTATCCCCCCCCCGGGATGGGGACGAGCAGTACTTC. Its translation is CASRLSPPRDGDEQYF.

The CDR3 nucleotides are TGTGCCAGCAGCGTAGCGGGACAGCCCTACGAGCAGTACTTC. As protein: CASSVAGQPYEQYF. The genes are TRBV9 and TRBJ2-7, with 7 nucleotides matching TRBD1. J lost 2 bases, V lost 0 bases, and 2 bases had no gene match. The CDR3 spans 14 residues. Germline CDR1 and CDR2: SGDLS and YYNGEE.

V gene TRBV7-3 combines with J gene TRBJ1-6; D call uncertain. The germline V and J ends were trimmed by 1 base and 0 bases, with 13 bases remaining between them. Germline V CDR1 and CDR2: SGHTA, FQGTGA. The CDR3 runs to 18 residues. In DNA, the CDR3 is TGTGCCAGCAGCTTAAATGGCCGCCGGAGCTCCTATAATTCACCCCTCCACTTT. It yields the protein CASSLNGRRSSYNSPLHF. The whole variable domain, filled in from reference TRBV7-3 and TRBJ1-6, reads GAGVSQTPSNKVTEKGKYVELRCDPISGHTALYWYRQSLGQGPEFLIYFQGTGAADDSGLPNDRFFAVRPEGSVSTLKIQRTERGDSAVYLCASSLNGRRSSYNSPLHFGNGTRLTVT.

Here the CDR3 DNA reads TGTGCCAGCAGCCAAAAAGAGAATCAGCCCCAGCATTTT. The encoded protein is CASSQKENQPQHF. This rearrangement joins TRBV3-1 (or the pseudogene TRBV3-2) to TRBJ1-5; D unresolved. Germline CDR1 and CDR2: LGHDT and YNNKEL (reference sequence). This CDR3 is 13 amino acids long. V was trimmed by 2 bases and J by 4 bases, leaving 6 bases between them.